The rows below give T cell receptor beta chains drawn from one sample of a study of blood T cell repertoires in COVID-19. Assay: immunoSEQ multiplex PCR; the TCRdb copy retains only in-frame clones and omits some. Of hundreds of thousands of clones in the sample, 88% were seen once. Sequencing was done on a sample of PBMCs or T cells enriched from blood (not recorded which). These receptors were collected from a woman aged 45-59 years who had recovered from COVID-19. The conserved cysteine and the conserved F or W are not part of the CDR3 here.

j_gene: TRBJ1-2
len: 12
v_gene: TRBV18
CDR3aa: ASSQGEPNYGYT

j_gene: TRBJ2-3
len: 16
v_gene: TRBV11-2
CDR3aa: ASSLGTGLAVAVDTQY

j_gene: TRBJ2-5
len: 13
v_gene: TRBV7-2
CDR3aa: ASSLALAQGETQY

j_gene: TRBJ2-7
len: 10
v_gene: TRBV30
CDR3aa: AWSGLGYEQY

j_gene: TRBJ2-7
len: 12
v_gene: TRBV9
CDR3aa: ASSVGGTGNEQY

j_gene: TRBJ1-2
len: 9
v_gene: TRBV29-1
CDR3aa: SGRVNYGYT

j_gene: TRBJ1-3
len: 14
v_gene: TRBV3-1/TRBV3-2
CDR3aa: ASSQDRRGVGNTIY

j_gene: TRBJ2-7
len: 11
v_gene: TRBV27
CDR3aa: ASMRLTGHEQY

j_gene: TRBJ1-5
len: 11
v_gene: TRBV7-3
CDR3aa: ASSLSTNQPQH

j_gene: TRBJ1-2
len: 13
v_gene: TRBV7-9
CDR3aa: ASSTVPTGNYGYT

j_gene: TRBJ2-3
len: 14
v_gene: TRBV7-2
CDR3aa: ASSLALAGVADTQY

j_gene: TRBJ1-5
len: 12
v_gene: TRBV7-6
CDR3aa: ASSRGTVNQPQH

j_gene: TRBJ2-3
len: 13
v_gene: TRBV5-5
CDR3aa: ASSFRVGITDTQY

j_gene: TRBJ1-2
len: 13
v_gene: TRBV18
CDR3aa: ASSPDRGANYGYT

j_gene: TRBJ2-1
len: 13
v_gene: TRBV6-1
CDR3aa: ASSEDRGTYNEQF

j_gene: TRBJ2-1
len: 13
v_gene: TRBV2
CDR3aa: ASSQLRGTSNEQF

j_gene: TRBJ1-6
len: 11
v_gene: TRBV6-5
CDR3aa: ASRGTGRSPLH

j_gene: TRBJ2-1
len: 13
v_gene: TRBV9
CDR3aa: ASSVRDRVLDEQF

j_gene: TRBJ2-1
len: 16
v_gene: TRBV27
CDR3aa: ASAFSISGSVFGDEQF

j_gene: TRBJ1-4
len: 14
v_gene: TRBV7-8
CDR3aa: ASSPAAIATNEKLF

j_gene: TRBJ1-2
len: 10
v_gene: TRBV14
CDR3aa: ASSQQGYGYT

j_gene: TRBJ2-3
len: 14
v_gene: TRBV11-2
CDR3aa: ASSPIEGKYTDTQY

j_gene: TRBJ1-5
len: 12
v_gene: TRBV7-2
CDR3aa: ASSPDSSNQPQH

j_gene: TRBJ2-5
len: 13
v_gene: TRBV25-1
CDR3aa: ASSGSDRIQETQY

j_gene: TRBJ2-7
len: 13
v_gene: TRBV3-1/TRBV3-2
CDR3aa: ASSQDLGSGVVQY

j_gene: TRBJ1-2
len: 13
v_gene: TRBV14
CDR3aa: ASSSQGALSYGYT

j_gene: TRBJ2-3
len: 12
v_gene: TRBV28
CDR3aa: ASGTSGPSDTQY

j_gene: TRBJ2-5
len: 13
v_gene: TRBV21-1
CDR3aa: ASRLAGGPEETQY

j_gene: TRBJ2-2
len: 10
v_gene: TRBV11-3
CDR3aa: ASDRGTGELF

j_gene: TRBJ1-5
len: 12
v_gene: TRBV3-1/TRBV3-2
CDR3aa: ASSQDVGGQPQH

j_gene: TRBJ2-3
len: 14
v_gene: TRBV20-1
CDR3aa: SASRLAGVGTDTQY

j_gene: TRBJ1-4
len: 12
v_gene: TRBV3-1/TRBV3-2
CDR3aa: ASSPRGTNEKLF

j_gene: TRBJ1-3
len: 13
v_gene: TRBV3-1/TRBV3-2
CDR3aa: ASWGRGPSGNTIY

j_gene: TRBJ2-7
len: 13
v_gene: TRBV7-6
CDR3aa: ASSLGNSGIYEQY

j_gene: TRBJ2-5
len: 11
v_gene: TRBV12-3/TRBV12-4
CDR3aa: ASSLNRRETQY

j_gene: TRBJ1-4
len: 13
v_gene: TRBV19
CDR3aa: ASIDRRSTNEKLF

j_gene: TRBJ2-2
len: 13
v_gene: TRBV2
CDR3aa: ASSETGGGTGELF

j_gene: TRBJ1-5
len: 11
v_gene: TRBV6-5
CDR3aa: ASSYRQNQPQH

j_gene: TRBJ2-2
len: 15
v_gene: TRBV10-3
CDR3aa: AISESNVRVIAGELF

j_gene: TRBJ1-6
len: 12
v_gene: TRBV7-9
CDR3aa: ASSSSGGNSPLH

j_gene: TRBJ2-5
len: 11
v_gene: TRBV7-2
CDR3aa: ASSLTWQETQY

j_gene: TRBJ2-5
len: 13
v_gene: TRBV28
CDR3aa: ASSPGGYLQETQY

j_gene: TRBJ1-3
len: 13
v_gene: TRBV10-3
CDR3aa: AISGGPLSGNTIY

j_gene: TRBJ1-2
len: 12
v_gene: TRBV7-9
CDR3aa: ASSSPGGNYGYT

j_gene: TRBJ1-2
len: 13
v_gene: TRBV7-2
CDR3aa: ASSPRFNQIYGYT

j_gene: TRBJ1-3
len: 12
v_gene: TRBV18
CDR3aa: ASSPSGAGNTIY

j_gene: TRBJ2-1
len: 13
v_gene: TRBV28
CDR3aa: ASSLEGLAVNEQF

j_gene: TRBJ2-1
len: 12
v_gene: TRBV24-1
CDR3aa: ATSDQSDRGEQF

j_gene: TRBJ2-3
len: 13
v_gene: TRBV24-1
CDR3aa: ATASGSGSVNTQY

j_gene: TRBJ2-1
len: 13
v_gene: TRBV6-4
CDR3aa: ASSKGLAGENEQF

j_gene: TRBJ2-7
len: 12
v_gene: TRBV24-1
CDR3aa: ATSVGQGFDEQY

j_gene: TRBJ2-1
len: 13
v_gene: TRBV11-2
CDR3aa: ASSPRQGTANEQF